This T cell receptor (beta chain) was captured in a study of CD8 T cells in ankylosing spondylitis. Study-wide points: Some of the motif variants had earlier been found in reactive arthritis patients' fluid and blood. Blood from ankylosing spondylitis patients appeared to carry a characteristic roughly eight-variant TCR beta motif. Reportedly, significant enrichment of disease-linked clones occurred in matched ankylosing spondylitis synovial fluid.

On this clonotype: The antigen is undetermined.

A quantitative 5'-RACE method, one with molecular barcodes, was used to make TCR beta libraries. One entry per CDR3 protein, called by TCRdb with MiXCR from the 5' RACE reads. The sample contains about 440,000 distinct CDR3 sequences, 17% of which appear only once. Germline V lookup: CDR1 SQVTM, CDR2 ANQGSEA. Trimming cost V 6 bases and J 2 bases; bases outside gene matches: 7. This CDR3 is 14 amino acids long. The sample consisted of blood, either unsorted or a sorted T cell fraction (not recorded which). J is TRBJ2-7 and V is TRBV29-1, with 10 bases fitting TRBD1. The TCR comes from a male donor with ankylosing spondylitis. CDR3 loop: CSVTTGGRTYEQYF. The CDR3 DNA reads TGCAGCGTCACGACAGGGGGCCGTACCTACGAGCAGTACTTC.